The clone carrying this TCR beta chain was seen repeatedly, ten times or more. Antigen unknown. These data originate in a study of breast tumors, draining lymph nodes, adjacent tissues. Study-wide findings and caveats: That most tumor T cells come from lymph nodes remained unproven. Tumor TCR diversity was below lymph nodes but above nontumor tissue. Luminal-like breast cancer showed significantly greater tumor-nontumor repertoire similarity than basal-like breast cancer did.

TCRdb reprocessed the multiplex PCR reads via MiXCR and lists one record per CDR3 protein. Of some 22,000 distinct CDR3 sequences listed, 68% were seen once; the top ten hold about 22%. The CDR3 length is 13 residues. CDR1 LGHDT and CDR2 YNNKEL come from the germline V gene (reference sequence). The V and J ends lost 6 bases and 7 bases respectively, with 12 bases between them. Sequenced material: tumor-adjacent breast tissue. This rearrangement joins TRBV3-1 to TRBJ2-2; D gene unclear. The TCR sequence derives from a female donor with breast cancer. Some clones in this sample may be carry-over from other donors' samples. CDR3: CASSHNWGGELFF. The CDR3, as DNA: TGTGCCAGCAGTCACAATTGGGGCGGGGAGCTGTTTTTT.